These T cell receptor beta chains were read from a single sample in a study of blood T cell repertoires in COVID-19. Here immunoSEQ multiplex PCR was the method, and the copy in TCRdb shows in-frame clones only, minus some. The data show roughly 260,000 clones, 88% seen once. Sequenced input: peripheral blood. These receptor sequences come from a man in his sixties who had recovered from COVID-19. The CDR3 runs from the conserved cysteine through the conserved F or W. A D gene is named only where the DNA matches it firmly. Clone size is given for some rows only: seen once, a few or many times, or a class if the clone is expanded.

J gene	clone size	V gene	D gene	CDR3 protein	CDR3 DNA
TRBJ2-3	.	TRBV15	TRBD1	CATSRYAGQGLATQYF	TGTGCCACCAGCAGATATGCGGGACAGGGGCTTGCAACGCAGTATTTT
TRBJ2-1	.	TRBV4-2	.	CASSLPGGEGEQFF	TGTGCCAGCAGCCTTCCAGGAGGGGAAGGTGAGCAGTTCTTC
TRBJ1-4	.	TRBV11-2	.	CASSLGAHPNEKLFF	TGTGCCAGCAGCTTAGGGGCACATCCGAATGAAAAACTGTTTTTT
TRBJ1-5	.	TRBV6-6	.	CASSYNTPMEPQHF	TGTGCCAGCAGTTACAACACCCCAATGGAGCCCCAGCATTTT
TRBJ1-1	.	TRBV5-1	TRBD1	CASSPMTGSNEAFF	TGCGCCAGCAGCCCGATGACAGGGTCAAATGAAGCTTTCTTT
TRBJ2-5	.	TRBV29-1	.	CSVAFEETQYF	TGCAGCGTTGCTTTCGAAGAGACCCAGTACTTC
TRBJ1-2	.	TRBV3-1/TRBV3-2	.	CASSQAGEWLSYGYTF	TGTGCCAGCAGCCAGGCAGGGGAGTGGTTGAGCTATGGCTACACCTTC
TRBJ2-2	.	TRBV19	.	CASTPVNTGELFF	TGTGCCAGTACCCCAGTGAACACCGGGGAGCTGTTTTTT
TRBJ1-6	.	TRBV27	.	CASSFRQWISSYNSPLHF	TGTGCCAGCAGTTTTCGACAGTGGATTAGCTCCTATAATTCACCCCTCCACTTT
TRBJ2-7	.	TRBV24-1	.	CATSDGYEQYF	TGTGCCACCAGTGACGGCTACGAGCAGTACTTC
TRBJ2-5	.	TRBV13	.	CASSFRTTSRWETQYF	TGTGCCAGCAGCTTCCGGACTACCTCAAGGTGGGAGACCCAGTACTTC
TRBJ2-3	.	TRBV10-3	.	CAISETFDRNTQYF	TGTGCCATCAGTGAGACATTTGACAGAAATACGCAGTATTTT
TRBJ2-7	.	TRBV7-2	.	CASSLAGQGTTSYF	TGTGCCAGCAGCTTAGCGGGGCAGGGGACGACCTCGTACTTC
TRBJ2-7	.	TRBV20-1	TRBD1	CSAGTAEQYF	TGCAGTGCCGGGACAGCCGAGCAGTACTTC
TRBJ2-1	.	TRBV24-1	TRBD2	CATSDRGLAGNEQFF	TGTGCCACCAGTGACCGAGGACTAGCGGGGAATGAGCAGTTCTTC
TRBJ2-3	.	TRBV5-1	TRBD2	CASSLVPGGNTDTQYF	TGCGCCAGCAGCTTGGTACCGGGGGGGAACACAGATACGCAGTATTTT
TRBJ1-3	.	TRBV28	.	CASSSDRTSSGNTIYF	TGTGCCAGCAGTTCCGACAGGACCAGCTCTGGAAACACCATATATTTT
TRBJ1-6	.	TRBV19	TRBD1	CASSIAGGQPLHF	TGTGCCAGTAGTATTGCAGGGGGTCAGCCCCTCCACTTT
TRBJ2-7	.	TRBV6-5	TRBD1	CASRRQGVPYEQYF	TGTGCCAGCAGAAGACAGGGGGTCCCCTACGAGCAGTACTTC
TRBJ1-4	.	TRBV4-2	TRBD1	CASSRLGQGEKLFF	TGTGCCAGCAGCCGTTTGGGACAGGGTGAAAAACTGTTTTTT
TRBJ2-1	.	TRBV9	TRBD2	CASSAGTWRGESNEQFF	TGTGCCAGCAGCGCCGGAACTTGGCGGGGGGAGAGCAATGAGCAGTTCTTC
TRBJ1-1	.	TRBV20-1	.	CSASRRGGSNTEAFF	TGCAGTGCTAGTCGCCGGGGAGGGTCGAACACTGAAGCTTTCTTT
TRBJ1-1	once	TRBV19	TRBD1	CASRNVARQGRNTEAFF	TGTGCCAGTAGAAATGTAGCCCGACAGGGAAGGAACACTGAAGCTTTCTTT
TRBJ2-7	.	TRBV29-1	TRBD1	CSVGTVRGAYEQYF	TGCAGCGTCGGGACAGTGCGAGGGGCCTACGAGCAGTACTTC
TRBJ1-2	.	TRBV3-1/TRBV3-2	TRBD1	CASSHRTVDRGSGYTF	TGTGCCAGCAGCCACCGAACGGTGGACAGGGGGTCTGGCTACACCTTC
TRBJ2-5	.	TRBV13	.	CASSYGETQYF	TGTGCCAGCAGCTACGGAGAGACCCAGTACTTC
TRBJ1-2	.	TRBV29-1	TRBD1	CSVEGFRQGVGGYTF	TGCAGCGTTGAAGGCTTCCGGCAGGGGGTTGGGGGCTACACCTTC
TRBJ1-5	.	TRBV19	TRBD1	CASSSRTGPNQPQHF	TGTGCCAGTAGTTCCCGGACAGGTCCGAATCAGCCCCAGCATTTT
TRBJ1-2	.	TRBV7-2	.	CASSLTGGTLYGYTF	TGTGCCAGCAGCTTAACCGGAGGGACTCTCTATGGCTACACCTTC
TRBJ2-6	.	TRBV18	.	CASSPGQISGANVLTF	TGTGCCAGCTCACCGGGACAAATCTCTGGGGCCAACGTCCTGACTTTC
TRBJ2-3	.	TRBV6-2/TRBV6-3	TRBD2	CASSGLAGAADTQYF	TGTGCCAGCAGTGGACTAGCGGGGGCCGCAGATACGCAGTATTTT
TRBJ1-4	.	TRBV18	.	CASSPETAKLVEKLFF	TGTGCCAGCTCACCTGAGACAGCCAAATTGGTTGAAAAACTGTTTTTT
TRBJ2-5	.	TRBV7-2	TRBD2	CASSQLAGGQETQYF	TGTGCCAGCAGCCAACTAGCGGGGGGGCAGGAGACCCAGTACTTC
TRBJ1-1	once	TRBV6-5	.	CASSYIGEWTEAFF	TGTGCCAGCAGTTACATCGGGGAGTGGACTGAAGCTTTCTTT
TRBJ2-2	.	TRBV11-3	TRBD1	CASREDRGHTGELFF	TGTGCCAGCAGAGAGGACAGGGGGCACACCGGGGAGCTGTTTTTT
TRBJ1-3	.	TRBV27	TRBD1	CASSRDRGRDPGNTIYF	TGTGCCAGCAGTCGGGACAGGGGGCGCGACCCTGGAAACACCATATATTTT
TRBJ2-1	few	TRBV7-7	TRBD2	CASSLAGATYNEQFF	TGTGCTAGCAGCTTAGCGGGGGCGACCTACAATGAGCAGTTCTTC
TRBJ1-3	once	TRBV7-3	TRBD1	CASSDKGQGEYAGNTIYF	TGTGCCAGCAGCGACAAAGGACAGGGGGAGTACGCTGGAAACACCATATATTTT
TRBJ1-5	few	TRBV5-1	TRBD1	CASSLTGVNQPQHF	TGCGCCAGCAGCTTGACAGGGGTCAATCAGCCCCAGCATTTT
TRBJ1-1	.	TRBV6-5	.	CATISTDGRNTEAFF	TGTGCCACAATAAGTACGGACGGGAGGAACACTGAAGCTTTCTTT
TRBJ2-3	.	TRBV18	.	CASSPNRTPASTDTQYF	TGTGCCAGCTCACCAAATCGGACACCCGCTAGCACAGATACGCAGTATTTT
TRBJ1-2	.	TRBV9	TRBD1	CASSVGGQALGYTF	TGTGCCAGCAGCGTAGGAGGACAGGCCCTAGGCTACACCTTC
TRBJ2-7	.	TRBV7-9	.	CASSLEDFYEQYF	TGTGCCAGCAGCTTAGAGGACTTTTACGAGCAGTACTTC
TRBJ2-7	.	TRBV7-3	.	CASSLLAGTSYEQYF	TGTGCCAGCAGCTTACTGGCGGGGACCTCCTACGAGCAGTACTTC
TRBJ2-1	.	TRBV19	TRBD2	CATKTSGGLRRTEEQFF	TGTGCCACAAAGACTAGCGGGGGGCTCCGAAGGACAGAGGAGCAGTTCTTC
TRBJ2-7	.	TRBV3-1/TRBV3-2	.	CASSQGTMLLYEQYF	TGTGCCAGCAGCCAAGGGACTATGCTCCTCTACGAGCAGTACTTC
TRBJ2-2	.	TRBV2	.	CASSEWGDKPSGELFF	TGTGCCAGCAGTGAGTGGGGGGATAAACCTTCCGGGGAGCTGTTTTTT
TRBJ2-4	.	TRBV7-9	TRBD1	CASSPGQGVRNIQYF	TGTGCCAGCAGCCCAGGACAGGGGGTCCGAAACATTCAGTACTTC
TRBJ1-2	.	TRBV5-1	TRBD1	CASSPRTGVNYGYTF	TGCGCCAGCAGCCCAAGGACAGGGGTTAACTATGGCTACACCTTC
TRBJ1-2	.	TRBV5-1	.	CASRTDSNYGYTF	TGCGCCAGCAGGACGGACAGTAACTATGGCTACACCTTC
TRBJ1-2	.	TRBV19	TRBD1	CASSTQSTGGDGYTF	TGTGCCAGTAGTACCCAGTCGACAGGGGGCGATGGCTACACCTTC
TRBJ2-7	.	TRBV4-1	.	CASSQTQALPTYEQYF	TGCGCCAGCAGCCAGACTCAAGCCCTTCCCACCTACGAGCAGTACTTC
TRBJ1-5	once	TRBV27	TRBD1	CASRGTDSNQPQHF	TGTGCCAGCAGGGGGACAGATAGCAATCAGCCCCAGCATTTT
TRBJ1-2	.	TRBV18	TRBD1	CASSRYRDRGGYTF	TGTGCCAGCTCACGGTACCGGGACAGGGGTGGCTACACCTTC
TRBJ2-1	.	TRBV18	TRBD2	CASSPSGLAGGATYNEQFF	TGTGCCAGCTCACCATCGGGATTAGCGGGGGGGGCGACCTACAATGAGCAGTTCTTC